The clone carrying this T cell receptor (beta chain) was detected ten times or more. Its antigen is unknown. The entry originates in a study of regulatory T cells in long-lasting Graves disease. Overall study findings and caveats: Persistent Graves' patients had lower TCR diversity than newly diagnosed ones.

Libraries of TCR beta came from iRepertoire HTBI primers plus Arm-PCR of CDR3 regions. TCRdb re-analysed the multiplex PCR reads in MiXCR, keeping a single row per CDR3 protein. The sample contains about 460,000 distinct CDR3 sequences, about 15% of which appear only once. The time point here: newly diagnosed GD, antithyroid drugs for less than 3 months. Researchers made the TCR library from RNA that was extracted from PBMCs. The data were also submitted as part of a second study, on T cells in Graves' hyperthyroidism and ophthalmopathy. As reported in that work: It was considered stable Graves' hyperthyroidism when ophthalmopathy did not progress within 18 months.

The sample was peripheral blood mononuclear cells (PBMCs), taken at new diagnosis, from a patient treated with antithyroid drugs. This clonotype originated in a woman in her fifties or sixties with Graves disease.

CDR3 loop: CATSGDREDSSYTF. In DNA form, the CDR3 reads TGTGCCACTAGCGGGGACAGGGAGGATAGTAGCTACACCTTC. The chain is built from TRBV24-1 and TRBJ1-2; 9 bases match TRBD1. The germline gives CDR1 KGHDR, CDR2 SFDVKD. V gave up 10 bases and J gave up 9 bases; unmatched junction bases: 14. CDR3 length: 14 amino acids.